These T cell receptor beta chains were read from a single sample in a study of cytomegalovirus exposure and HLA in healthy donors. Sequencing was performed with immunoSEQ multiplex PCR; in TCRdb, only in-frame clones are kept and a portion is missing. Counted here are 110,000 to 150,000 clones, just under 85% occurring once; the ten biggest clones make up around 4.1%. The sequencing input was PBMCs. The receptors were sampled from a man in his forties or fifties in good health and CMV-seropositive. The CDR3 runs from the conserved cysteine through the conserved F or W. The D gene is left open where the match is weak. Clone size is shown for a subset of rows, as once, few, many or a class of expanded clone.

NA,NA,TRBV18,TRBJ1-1,CASSPPTPNTEAFF,TGTGCCAGCTCACCGCCGACACCGAACACTGAAGCTTTCTTT
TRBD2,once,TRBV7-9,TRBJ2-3,CASSQTSGGPSTDTQYF,TGTGCCAGCAGCCAAACTAGCGGGGGCCCTAGCACAGATACGCAGTATTTT
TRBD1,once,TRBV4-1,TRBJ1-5,CASSQVVGDRGFQPQHF,TGCGCCAGCAGCCAAGTCGTCGGGGACAGGGGGTTTCAGCCCCAGCATTTT
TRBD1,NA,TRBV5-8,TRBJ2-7,CASSLHRGYEQYF,TGTGCCAGCAGCCTTCACAGGGGGTACGAGCAGTACTTC
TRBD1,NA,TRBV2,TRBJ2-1,CASSPGTDNEQFF,TGTGCCAGCAGTCCCGGGACAGACAATGAGCAGTTCTTC
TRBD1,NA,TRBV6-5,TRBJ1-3,CASSRGLGNTIYF,TGTGCCAGTAGCAGGGGGCTTGGAAACACCATATATTTT
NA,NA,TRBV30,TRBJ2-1,CAWRVTFNEQFF,TGTGCCTGGAGGGTTACTTTCAATGAGCAGTTCTTC
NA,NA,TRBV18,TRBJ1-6,CASSPSSADDNSPLHF,TGTGCCAGCTCACCATCGTCGGCGGATGATAATTCACCCCTCCACTTT
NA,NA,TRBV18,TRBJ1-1,CASSPSGGTEAFF,TGTGCCAGCTCACCGTCGGGAGGGACTGAAGCTTTCTTT
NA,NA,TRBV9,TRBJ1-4,CASSSTSDPQGKLFF,TGTGCCAGCAGCTCCACTTCCGACCCGCAGGGAAAACTGTTTTTT
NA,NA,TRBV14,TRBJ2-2,CASSQGGRGNTGELFF,TGTGCCAGCAGCCAAGGGGGGCGCGGGAACACCGGGGAGCTGTTTTTT
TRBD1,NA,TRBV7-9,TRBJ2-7,CASSLLGDRSYEQYF,TGTGCCAGCAGCTTATTGGGGGACAGGTCCTACGAGCAGTACTTC
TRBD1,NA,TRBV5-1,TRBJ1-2,CASSPDRDYGYTF,TGCGCCAGCAGTCCGGACAGGGATTATGGCTACACCTTC
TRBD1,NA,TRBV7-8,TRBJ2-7,CASSTPGTGGSYEQYF,TGTGCCAGCAGCACCCCCGGGACAGGGGGCTCCTACGAGCAGTACTTC
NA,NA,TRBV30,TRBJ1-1,CAWLGGLAFF,TGTGCCTGGCTGGGGGGATTAGCTTTCTTT
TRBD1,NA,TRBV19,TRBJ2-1,CASSRQGAFNEQFF,TGTGCCAGTAGTAGGCAGGGGGCGTTTAATGAGCAGTTCTTC
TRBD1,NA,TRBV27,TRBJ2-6,CASSSQGAGANVLTF,TGTGCCAGTAGTTCACAGGGGGCTGGGGCCAACGTCCTGACTTTC
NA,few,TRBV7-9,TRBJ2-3,CASSQTWRGTDTQYF,TGTGCCAGCAGCCAAACGTGGAGGGGCACAGATACGCAGTATTTT
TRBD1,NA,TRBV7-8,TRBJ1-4,CASSRVRGRDNEKLFF,TGTGCCAGCAGCCGAGTGAGGGGGCGGGATAATGAAAAACTGTTTTTT
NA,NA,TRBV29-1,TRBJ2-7,CSVFIQGTSYEQYF,TGCAGCGTTTTCATTCAGGGGACCTCCTACGAGCAGTACTTC
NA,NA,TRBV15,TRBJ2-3,CATSRDGGPQDTQYF,TGTGCCACCAGCAGAGACGGGGGGCCACAAGATACGCAGTATTTT
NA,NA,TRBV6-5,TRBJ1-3,CASRPDSFSGNTIYF,TGTGCCAGCAGACCGGACAGTTTCTCTGGAAACACCATATATTTT
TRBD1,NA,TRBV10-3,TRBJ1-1,CAIRGGQGTNTEAFF,TGTGCCATCAGAGGTGGACAGGGAACCAACACTGAAGCTTTCTTT
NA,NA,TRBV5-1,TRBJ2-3,CASSLSTGPHDTQYF,TGCGCCAGCAGCTTGTCAACAGGGCCCCACGATACGCAGTATTTT
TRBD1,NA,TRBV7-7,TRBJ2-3,CASSLTGASTDTQYF,TGTGCTAGCAGCTTAACAGGGGCTAGCACAGATACGCAGTATTTT
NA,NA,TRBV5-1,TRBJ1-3,CASGEGVGGNTIYF,TGCGCCAGCGGCGAGGGTGTCGGTGGAAACACCATATATTTT
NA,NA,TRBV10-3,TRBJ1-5,CAISESGRGGQPQHF,TGTGCCATCAGTGAGTCAGGGAGGGGAGGACAGCCCCAGCATTTT
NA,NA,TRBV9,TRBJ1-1,CASTAGSGRTEAFF,TGTGCCAGCACCGCGGGGAGTGGGAGGACTGAAGCTTTCTTT
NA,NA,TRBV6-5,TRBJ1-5,CASSYSRNQPQHF,TGTGCCAGCAGTTACTCGAGAAATCAGCCCCAGCATTTT
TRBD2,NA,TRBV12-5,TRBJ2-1,CASGFMGGLAAYNEQFF,TGTGCTAGTGGTTTTATGGGGGGACTAGCCGCATACAATGAGCAGTTCTTC
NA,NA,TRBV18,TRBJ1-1,CASSPSQSGIGTEAFF,TGTGCCAGCTCACCATCTCAATCCGGGATAGGCACTGAAGCTTTCTTT
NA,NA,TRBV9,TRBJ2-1,CASSPPGRVINEQFF,TGTGCCAGCAGCCCCCCAGGCAGGGTCATCAATGAGCAGTTCTTC
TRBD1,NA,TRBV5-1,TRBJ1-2,CASSLASGGVYGYTF,TGCGCCAGCAGCTTGGCGTCAGGGGGCGTCTATGGCTACACCTTC
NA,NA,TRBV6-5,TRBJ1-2,CASSPPGRGYGYTF,TGTGCCAGCAGCCCCCCCGGGAGGGGCTATGGCTACACCTTC
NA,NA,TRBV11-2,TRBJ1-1,CASSPYTENTEAFF,TGTGCCAGCAGCCCCTATACAGAAAACACTGAAGCTTTCTTT
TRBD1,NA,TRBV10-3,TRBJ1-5,CAISDRWDSSNQPQHF,TGTGCCATCAGTGACCGATGGGACAGTAGCAATCAGCCCCAGCATTTT
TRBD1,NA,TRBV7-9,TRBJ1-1,CSSSRGRTEAFF,TGTTCCAGCAGTAGGGGGCGGACTGAAGCTTTCTTT
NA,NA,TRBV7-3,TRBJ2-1,CASSPPSGNEQFF,TGTGCCAGCAGCCCCCCAAGCGGGAATGAGCAGTTCTTC
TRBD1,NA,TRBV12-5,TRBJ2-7,CASGKGQGSYEQYF,TGTGCTAGTGGTAAGGGACAGGGCTCCTACGAGCAGTACTTC
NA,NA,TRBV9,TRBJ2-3,CASSVGGGFSTDTQYF,TGTGCCAGCAGCGTCGGTGGGGGGTTTAGCACAGATACGCAGTATTTT
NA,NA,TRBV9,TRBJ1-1,CASSPRRGSRSEAFF,TGTGCCAGCAGCCCGAGGCGGGGGTCTCGGAGTGAAGCTTTCTTT
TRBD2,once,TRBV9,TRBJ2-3,CASSVAGGWDTQYF,TGTGCCAGCAGCGTAGCCGGGGGGTGGGATACGCAGTATTTT
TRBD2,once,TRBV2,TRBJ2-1,CASSETFGSGRDNEQFF,TGTGCCAGCAGTGAAACCTTTGGTAGCGGGAGGGACAATGAGCAGTTCTTC